These 21 T cell receptor beta chains originate from one sample sequenced in a study of blood T cell repertoires in COVID-19. Repertoires were generated with immunoSEQ multiplex PCR, while TCRdb's copy carries only in-frame clones and drops some. The table lists some 120,000 clones, roughly 79% of them singletons. What was sequenced was peripheral blood. The receptors derive from an elderly man with acute or convalescent COVID-19.

The CDR3 is CASSSGGWRGIEKLFF. For the CDR3, the DNA is TGTGCCAGCAGCTCTGGAGGATGGCGGGGGATCGAAAAACTGTTTTTT. The chain combines TRBV5-5 with TRBJ1-4; possible D gene TRBD1, 5 bases. Germline loops: CDR1 SGHKS, CDR2 YYEKEE (reference sequence). V dropped 3 bases and J dropped 8 bases, with 20 bases sitting between them. This CDR3 comprises 16 residues.

V gene TRBV6-2 or TRBV6-3 combines with J gene TRBJ1-1; D is unresolved. Looked up from germline, CDR1 is MNHEY and CDR2 is SVGEGT. V was cut by 2 bases and J by 4 bases, with 8 bases left in between. The CDR3 covers 13 residues. Written as DNA, the CDR3 is TGTGCCAGCAGTTACCCTGCGGGCACTGAAGCTTTCTTT. This gives the protein CASSYPAGTEAFF.

The chain joins TRBV4-2 to TRBJ2-7; 11 bases map to TRBD1. Germline V lookup: CDR1 LGHNA, CDR2 YNFKEQ. This CDR3 region has 14 residues. The trim removed 4 bases at V and 5 bases at J, leaving 4 bases unmatched. The CDR3: CASSPGQGANEQYF. The CDR3 bases are TGTGCCAGCAGCCCCGGACAGGGGGCGAACGAGCAGTACTTC.

The chain carries TRBV9 and TRBJ2-7; perhaps TRBD1 as D (6 bases). The germline CDR1 and CDR2 sequences are SGDLS and YYNGEE. Trimming stripped 3 bases from V and 6 bases from J, with 16 bases between. This CDR3 comprises 14 residues. CDR3 sequence reads: CASSAVLGASEQYF. DNA for the CDR3: TGTGCCAGCAGCGCCGTGTTGGGGGCCTCCGAGCAGTACTTC.

The chain has TRBV27 and TRBJ2-5, with TRBD2 matching 10 bases. V lost 3 bases, J lost 1 base, and 2 bases stayed unmatched. The CDR3 is 15 residues long. The germline V gene encodes CDR1 MNHEY and CDR2 SMNVEV (reference sequence). CDR3 region: CASSLASGGQETQYF. CDR3 bases: TGTGCCAGCAGTTTGGCTAGCGGGGGCCAAGAGACCCAGTACTTC.

The gene calls are TRBV29-1 and TRBJ1-1; 9 positions agree with TRBD1. CDR3 length equals 13 residues. V trimming: 7 bases; J trimming: 3 bases; junction bases outside the gene matches: 6. Germline V gene lookup returns CDR1 SQVTM and CDR2 ANQGSEA. CDR3 DNA: TGCAGCGGTTCGGGACAGGGTTACACTGAAGCTTTCTTT. As protein: CSGSGQGYTEAFF.

The chain recombines TRBV2 with TRBJ2-6; D call uncertain. CDR1 is SNHLY, CDR2 FYNNEI, per germline. The CDR3 runs to 15 residues. V was pared by 4 bases and J by 0 bases, with 7 bases between. CDR3 region: CASSGDNSGANVLTF. The DNA for the CDR3 is TGTGCCAGCAGTGGAGACAACTCTGGGGCCAACGTCCTGACTTTC.

The chain is built from TRBV6-6 and TRBJ2-7, with 10 bases lining up with TRBD1. Losses at the gene ends were 2 bases for V and 2 bases for J; bases not matched to a gene: 0. Germline assignment: CDR1 MNHNY and CDR2 SVGAGI (reference sequence). The CDR3 contains 14 residues. The CDR3 nucleotides are TGTGCCAGCAGTTACGGGACAGGGGCCTACGAGCAGTACTTC. It codes for CASSYGTGAYEQYF.

The rearrangement uses TRBV6-6 and TRBJ2-5; TRBD1 matches at 7 bases. V lost 5 bases and J lost 5; bases outside the gene matches: 11. The CDR3 is made up of 15 amino acids. CDR1 MNHNY and CDR2 SVGAGI come from the germline V gene (reference sequence). The CDR3 DNA reads as TGTGCCAGCAGTCACCCGACAGGGCCTTTGGAGACCCAGTACTTC. Protein sequence: CASSHPTGPLETQYF.

The chain joins TRBV5-1 to TRBJ1-1; D gene uncertain. Trimming shortened V by 5 bases and J by 7 bases, and 9 bases separated the two germline ends. The germline V gene has CDR1 SGHRS and CDR2 YFSETQ. The CDR3 has 11 residues. The CDR3 nucleotides read TGCGCCAGCAGTGACTTGCTTGAAGCTTTCTTT. Amino acids: CASSDLLEAFF.

This chain joins TRBV10-3 and TRBJ2-5; D perhaps matches TRBD2 (6 bases). Germline CDR1 is ENHRY and CDR2 is SYGVKD. The CDR3 sequence is 17 residues long. V lost 5 bases and J lost 2, with 21 bases in between. CDR3 residues: CAISSSAGLAGQETQYF. In nucleotides, the CDR3 is TGTGCCATCAGTTCCTCGGCGGGGCTCGCGGGGCAAGAGACCCAGTACTTC.

This clone was observed a few times. The gene calls are TRBV11-1 and TRBJ1-6; 7 positions match TRBD1. J gave up 8 bases and V 5 bases, and 6 bases lay outside the gene matches. The germline CDR1 and CDR2 sequences are SGHAT and FQDESV (reference sequence). The CDR3 covers 14 residues. The chain's CDR3 is CASSPTGNHSPLHF. The CDR3 DNA is TGTGCCAGCAGCCCGACAGGGAACCATTCACCCCTCCACTTT.

This clone was seen more than once but under ten times. J is TRBJ2-7 and V is TRBV2, with unresolved D. V was clipped by 6 bases and J by 4 bases, with 7 bases between them. Germline CDR1 reads SNHLY; CDR2 reads FYNNEI. This CDR3 has 11 residues. CDR3 loop: CASSQIYEQYF. The DNA for the CDR3 is TGTGCCAGCAGCCAGATTTACGAGCAGTACTTC. Together with reference TRBV2 and TRBJ2-7, the CDR3 gives the full variable domain: EPEVTQTPSHQVTQMGQEVILRCVPISNHLYFYWYRQILGQKVEFLVSFYNNEISEKSEIFDDQFSVERPDGSNFTLKIRSTKLEDSAMYFCASSQIYEQYFGPGTRLTVT.

The V call is TRBV27, the J call TRBJ1-6; TRBD1 might be the D (5 bases). V lost 6 bases, J lost 0 bases, and 12 bases lay in between. The CDR3 extends over 16 amino acids. Germline assignment: CDR1 MNHEY and CDR2 SMNVEV (reference sequence). This CDR3 is CASSFQGVSYNSPLHF. In DNA, the CDR3 is TGTGCCAGCAGCTTTCAGGGTGTCTCCTATAATTCACCCCTCCACTTT.

This rearrangement joins TRBV14 to TRBJ2-7; no firm D call. Trimming cost V 2 bases and J 6 bases, with 11 bases left between them. This CDR3 region has 13 residues. The germline V gene encodes CDR1 SGHDN and CDR2 FVKESK. The DNA of the CDR3 is TGTGCCAGCAGCCAAAGAACCCAGTCCGAGCAGTACTTC. Amino acids: CASSQRTQSEQYF.

The CDR3: CASSETLGSYEQYF. The CDR3 DNA sequence: TGTGCCAGCAGCGAAACACTAGGATCCTACGAGCAGTACTTC. The gene calls are TRBV2 and TRBJ2-7, with D possibly TRBD2 on 5 matching bases. Germline CDR1 reads SNHLY; CDR2 reads FYNNEI. V was clipped by 6 bases and J by 1 base, with 13 bases between them. The CDR3 extends over 14 amino acids.

The CDR3 loop is CASSLLTRTEQYF. The CDR3 DNA is TGTGCCAGCAGTTTATTGACTCGTACGGAGCAGTACTTC. This chain joins TRBV27 and TRBJ2-7; no clear D. Germline CDR1 is MNHEY and CDR2 is SMNVEV (reference sequence). With 1 base removed from V and 7 bases from J, the gap between germline ends came to 11 bases. The CDR3 is 13 amino acids.

The chain has TRBV19 and TRBJ1-6; no clear D gene. The V gene lost 6 bases and the J gene lost 5 bases, with 14 bases spanning the gap. This CDR3 is 15 amino acids long. Germline V lookup: CDR1 LNHDA, CDR2 SQIVND (reference sequence). The CDR3 loop is CASRTTEMNNSPLHF. In nucleotides, the CDR3 is TGTGCCAGTAGGACGACGGAGATGAATAATTCACCCCTCCACTTT.

Only a few counts were recorded for this clone. The chain is built from TRBV10-3 and TRBJ2-3; maybe TRBD1 (6 bases). From germline, CDR1 is ENHRY and CDR2 SYGVKD. The CDR3 totals 17 residues. The ends were cut back, 3 bases at V and 7 bases at J, with 23 bases in the middle. For the CDR3, the DNA is TGTGCCATCAGTGAAGGGCCGGACAGCCTTCCAAGGTATACGCAGTATTTT. Translation gives CAISEGPDSLPRYTQYF.

The chain is built from TRBV5-5 and TRBJ2-5, with 7 bases aligning to TRBD2. The trim removed 4 bases at V and 5 bases at J, leaving 5 bases unmatched. In germline, CDR1 is SGHKS, CDR2 YYEKEE (reference sequence). The CDR3 runs 13 residues. In nucleotides, the CDR3 is TGTGCCAGCAGCAAGGTTAGCGGGGAGACCCAGTACTTC. This gives the protein CASSKVSGETQYF.

This clone is labeled medium-sized. This chain links TRBV14 with TRBJ1-4, with a tentative D call TRBD1 (5 bases). CDR3 length equals 11 residues. The germline gives CDR1 SGHDN, CDR2 FVKESK. Trimming left V 5 bases short and J 14 bases short, with 12 bases between. CDR3 protein: CASSSGHWLFF. The CDR3 DNA reads TGTGCCAGCAGCTCCGGACATTGGCTGTTTTTT. Filled out from reference TRBV14 and TRBJ1-4, the complete variable domain reads EAGVTQFPSHSVIEKGQTVTLRCDPISGHDNLYWYRRVMGKEIKFLLHFVKESKQDESGMPNNRFLAERTGGTYSTLKVQPAELEDSGVYFCASSSGHWLFFGSGTQLSVL.